One and the same sample provided the 4 T cell receptor beta chains below, sequenced in a study of blood T cell repertoires in COVID-19 (dated by TCRdb to 2020 to 2021). Libraries were constructed by the immunoSEQ multiplex PCR assay. This immuneACCESS table, as held by TCRdb, lists in-frame sequences with V and J called but not all clones. Of the missing ones, under half trace to an unresolved V gene in checked studies; the others have no known cause. A total of some 42,000 clones appear in this sample, 80% to 90% of them only once. The ten largest clones take up about 10% of the sample. The sequenced sample consisted of peripheral blood. The receptor source for this set is a man aged 30-40 years with active or convalescent COVID-19.

The V and J genes are TRBV6-2 or TRBV6-3 and TRBJ2-2; TRBD2 agrees at 11 bases. Germline CDR1 MNHEY, CDR2 SVGEGT. The V gene end was trimmed by 0 bases and the J gene end by 6 bases; junction bases not matched to a gene: 6. The CDR3 length is 17 residues. DNA of the CDR3: TGTGCCAGCAGTTACTCCCCTAGCGGGAGGTTGCCCGGGGAGCTGTTTTTT. Its translation: CASSYSPSGRLPGELFF.

The V gene is TRBV5-4, the J gene TRBJ2-1, with 11 bases aligning to TRBD1. Trimming at V came to 4 bases and at J to 5 bases, leaving 5 bases not matched to a gene. There are 15 residues in the CDR3. Germline V CDR1 and CDR2: SGHNT, YYREEE (reference sequence). The CDR3 nucleotides are TGTGCCAGCAGCCGGACAGGGGGCCGAGACAATGAGCAGTTCTTC. As protein: CASSRTGGRDNEQFF.

The genes are TRBV3-1 (or the pseudogene TRBV3-2) and TRBJ2-7; D ambiguous. The V and J ends lost 1 base and 2 bases respectively, with 9 bases between them. The V gene's germline CDR1 is LGHDT and CDR2 YNNKEL (reference sequence). CDR3 length: 14 residues. The CDR3 reads CASSQGYGPYEQYV. The CDR3 nucleotides read TGTGCCAGCAGCCAAGGGTATGGCCCCTACGAGCAGTACGTC.

The chain is built from TRBV23-1 and TRBJ1-3; TRBD1 is a possible D gene (6 bases). TRBV23-1 is an ORF; its function is uncertain. This CDR3 region has 17 residues. Trimming pared 4 bases from V and 1 base from J, leaving 17 bases between. CDR3 sequence: CASSPPLQGVSGNTIYF. The CDR3 DNA sequence: TGCGCCAGCAGTCCCCCGCTACAGGGCGTATCTGGAAACACCATATATTTT.